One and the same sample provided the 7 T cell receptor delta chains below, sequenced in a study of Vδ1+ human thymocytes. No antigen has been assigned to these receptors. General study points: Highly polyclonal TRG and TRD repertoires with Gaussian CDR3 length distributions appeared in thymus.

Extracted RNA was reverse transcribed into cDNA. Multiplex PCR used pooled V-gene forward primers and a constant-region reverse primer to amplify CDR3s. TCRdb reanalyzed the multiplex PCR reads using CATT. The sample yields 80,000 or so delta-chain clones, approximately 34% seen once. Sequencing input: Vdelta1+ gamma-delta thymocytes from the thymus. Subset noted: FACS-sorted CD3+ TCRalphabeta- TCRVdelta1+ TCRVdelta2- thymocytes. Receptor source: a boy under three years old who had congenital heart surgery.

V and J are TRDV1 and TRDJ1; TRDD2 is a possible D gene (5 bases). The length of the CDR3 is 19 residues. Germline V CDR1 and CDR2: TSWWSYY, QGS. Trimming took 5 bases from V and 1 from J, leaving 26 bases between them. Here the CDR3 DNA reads TGTGCTCTTGGGATGCCTCTAAACTACGGTCTACTTCCCACCGATAAACTCATCTTT. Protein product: CALGMPLNYGLLPTDKLIF.

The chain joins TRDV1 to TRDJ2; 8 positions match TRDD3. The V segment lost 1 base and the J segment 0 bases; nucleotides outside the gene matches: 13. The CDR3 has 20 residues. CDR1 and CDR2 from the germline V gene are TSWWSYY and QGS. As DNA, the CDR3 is TGTGCTCTTGGGGAACCCCGTACTGGGGGGTTAGGGACTTTGACAGCACAACTCTTCTTT. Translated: CALGEPRTGGLGTLTAQLFF.

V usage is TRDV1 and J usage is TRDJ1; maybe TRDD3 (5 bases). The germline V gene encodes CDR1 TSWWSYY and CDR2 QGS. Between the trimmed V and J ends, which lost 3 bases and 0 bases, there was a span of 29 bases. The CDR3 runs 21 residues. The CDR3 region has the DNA TGTGCTCTTGGGGACCCGTGGGGCTACTTGATGGGAGGCTTGTACACCGATAAACTCATCTTT. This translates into CALGDPWGYLMGGLYTDKLIF.

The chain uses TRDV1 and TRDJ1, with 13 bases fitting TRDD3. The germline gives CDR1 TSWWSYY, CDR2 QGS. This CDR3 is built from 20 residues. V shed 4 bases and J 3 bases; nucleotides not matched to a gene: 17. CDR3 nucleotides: TGTGCTCTTGGGGTGAGGTCCCCTACCCATACTGGGGGATACGCCGATAAACTCATCTTT. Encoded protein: CALGVRSPTHTGGYADKLIF.

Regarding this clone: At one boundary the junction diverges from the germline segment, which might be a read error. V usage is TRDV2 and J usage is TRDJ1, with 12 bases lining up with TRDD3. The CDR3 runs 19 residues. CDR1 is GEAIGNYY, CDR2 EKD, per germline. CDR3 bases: TGTGCCCGTGACATACCAAGGGTACTGGGGGATACACGCTTGGATAAACTCATCTTT. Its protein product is CARDIPRVLGDTRLDKLIF.

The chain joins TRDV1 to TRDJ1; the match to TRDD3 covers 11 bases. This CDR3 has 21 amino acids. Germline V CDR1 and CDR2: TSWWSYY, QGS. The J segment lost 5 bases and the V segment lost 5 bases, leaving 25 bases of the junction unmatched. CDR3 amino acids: CALGTADTWAGGYSCVDKLIF. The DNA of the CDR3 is TGTGCTCTTGGGACAGCCGACACCTGGGCTGGGGGATACTCATGTGTGGATAAACTCATCTTT.

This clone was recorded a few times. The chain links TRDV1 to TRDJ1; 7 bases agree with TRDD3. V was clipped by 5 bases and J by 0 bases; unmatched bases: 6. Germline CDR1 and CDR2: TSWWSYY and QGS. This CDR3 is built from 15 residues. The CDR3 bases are TGTGCTCTTGGGCTGGGGGCCCCGTACACCGATAAACTCATCTTT. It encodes CALGLGAPYTDKLIF.